This is a list of T cell receptor beta chains from one sample in a study of blood T cell repertoires in COVID-19. The method was immunoSEQ multiplex PCR; TCRdb's version includes in-frame clones alone and lacks a portion of them. The sample lists approximately 98,000 clones, 88% occurring once. The sample comprised peripheral blood. Source of these receptors: a human donor in a cohort sampled during active COVID-19. Each CDR3 is given with its conserved first and last residue. The order of the fields is CDR3 length, J gene, clone size, V gene, D gene, CDR3 protein, CDR3 DNA. A D gene is named only where the DNA matches it firmly. For some rows the clone size is stated as once, few or many, or as a class when expanded; others skip it.

15 | TRBJ1-1 | NA | TRBV15 | NA | CATSRGRGMNTEAFF | TGTGCCACCAGCAGAGGACGAGGAATGAACACTGAAGCTTTCTTT
14 | TRBJ2-2 | NA | TRBV6-5 | TRBD1 | CASIKGTVTGELFF | TGTGCCAGCATCAAAGGGACAGTCACCGGGGAGCTGTTTTTT
14 | TRBJ1-1 | NA | TRBV6-6 | TRBD1 | CASSFRTGETEAFF | TGTGCCAGCAGTTTCCGGACAGGGGAAACTGAAGCTTTCTTT
16 | TRBJ2-3 | NA | TRBV18 | TRBD2 | CASSPRLAGFTDTQYF | TGTGCCAGCTCACCTAGGCTAGCGGGGTTCACAGATACGCAGTATTTT
11 | TRBJ2-1 | once | TRBV6-6 | NA | CASSFDNEQFF | TGTGCCAGCAGTTTCGACAATGAGCAGTTCTTC
17 | TRBJ1-3 | NA | TRBV18 | NA | CASSPQPGTTAGNTIYF | TGTGCCAGCTCACCGCAGCCTGGAACTACGGCTGGAAACACCATATATTTT
14 | TRBJ2-2 | once | TRBV6-5 | NA | CASSYRERGGELFF | TGTGCCAGCAGTTACCGGGAGAGGGGCGGGGAGCTGTTTTTT
16 | TRBJ1-4 | once | TRBV2 | TRBD1 | CASSQQGIGTNEKLFF | TGTGCCAGCAGTCAACAGGGGATTGGAACTAATGAAAAACTGTTTTTT
13 | TRBJ2-7 | once | TRBV27 | TRBD1 | CASRSTGGYEQYF | TGTGCCAGCAGGTCGACAGGGGGCTACGAGCAGTACTTC
15 | TRBJ1-2 | NA | TRBV7-9 | TRBD1 | CASSLADRVSSGYTF | TGTGCCAGCAGCTTAGCTGACAGGGTGAGCAGTGGCTACACCTTC
13 | TRBJ1-5 | few | TRBV19 | NA | CASSTVGGQPQHF | TGTGCCAGTAGTACCGTAGGAGGTCAGCCCCAGCATTTT